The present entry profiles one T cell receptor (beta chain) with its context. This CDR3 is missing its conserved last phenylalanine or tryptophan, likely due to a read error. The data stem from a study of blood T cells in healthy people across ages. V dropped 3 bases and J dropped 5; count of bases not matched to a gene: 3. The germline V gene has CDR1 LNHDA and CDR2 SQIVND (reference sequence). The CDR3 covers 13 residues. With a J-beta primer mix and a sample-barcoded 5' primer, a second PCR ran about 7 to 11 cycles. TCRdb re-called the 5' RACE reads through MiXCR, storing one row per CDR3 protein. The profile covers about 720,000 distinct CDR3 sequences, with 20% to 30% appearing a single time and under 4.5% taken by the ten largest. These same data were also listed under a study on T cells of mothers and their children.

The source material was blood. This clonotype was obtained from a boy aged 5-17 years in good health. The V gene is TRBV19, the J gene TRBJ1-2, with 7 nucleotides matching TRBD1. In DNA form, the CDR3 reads TGTGCCAGTAGTATTTCGGGACAGTATGGCTACACCCTC. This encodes CASSISGQYGYTL.